Described below is a single T cell receptor (beta chain) sequence and its context. Its binding antigen is unknown. Base quality data are lacking; no much larger clone is found one base away. Peripheral blood CD8+ and CD4+ T cells from healthy donors, Susac syndrome patients and multiple sclerosis patients were profiled by high-throughput TCR beta sequencing. The Susac syndrome patients fulfilled recently defined diagnostic criteria for definite or probable disease. Bulk CD8+ and CD4+ T cells were purified by magnetic negative isolation, while CD8+ TEMRA cells were enriched using FACS. Blood was drawn into EDTA tubes, processed within 24 hours, and PBMCs were isolated by density gradient centrifugation. PBMCs intended for TCR sequencing were cryopreserved in liquid nitrogen and thawed later in a water bath at 37 degrees C. Purity of sorted or isolated CD4+, CD8+ and CD8+ TEMRA cells was at least 90%.

For CDR1 and CDR2, the germline V gene lists SGHVS and FQNEAQ. V is pared back by 8 bases and J by 8 bases, with 10 bases lying between the germline termini. The CDR3, cysteine through phenylalanine, is 11 amino acids long. Only the CDR3 part of the read is kept: 33 bases, read in frame from the first base. This record belongs to a study of CD8 T cells in Susac syndrome (dated by TCRdb to about 2019). A note on the overall study: Of the Susac syndrome patients who were sequenced, six had clinically active disease and eight were in clinical remission. Susac syndrome patients were therapy-naive, on corticosteroids (some also receiving IVIg), or on IVIg alone at blood withdrawal. Repertoire sequencing was used to test whether CD8+ T cell activation and differentiation in Susac syndrome was antigen driven. CD8+ T cell repertoire clonality was compared between more than 9 healthy donors, roughly 14 Susac syndrome patients and roughly 15 multiple sclerosis patients.

General study outcomes and caveats: CD8+ repertoires in Susac syndrome showed clonal expansion, which was highest in CD8+ TEMRA cells and was greater in clinically active patients than in remitting patients. The number of individuals in the TCR sequencing and HLA analysis was acknowledged as relatively small. Looking at Susac-specific public clones, the researchers identified approximately 15 in the total CD8+ repertoire and roughly five in the CD8+ TEMRA repertoire.

RNA was extracted using the RNeasy kit, and about 0.5 to 1 microgram was reverse transcribed with random hexamers. TCR beta CDR3 regions were amplified with the immunoSEQ multiplex PCR assay covering 54 Vbeta and 13 Jbeta segments. Bias from PCR amplification was corrected by using a synthetic template baseline for primer optimization and for computational correction. The published analysis was carried out like this. Reads were annotated to V, D and J genes per IMGT and analyzed with immunoSEQ Analyzer, keeping only productive sequences. To calculate clonality, Shannon entropy was normalized by log2 of the number of productive unique sequences and then subtracted from one. For each patient and control, public and private clones were evaluated within the 100 most prevalent clones. Clones were defined as Susac-specific if absent from the healthy and MS cohorts, from 900 to 1,200 published viral clones and from other ImmuneACCESS disease sequences. The public reads were quality trimmed at Q25 with fastp and then assembled into clones with MiXCR by TCRdb, keeping productive beta chains. Each CDR3 protein gets just one entry, which takes the most common genes and DNA from the rows behind it. These V and J calls derive from TCRdb rather than the authors' analysis. Counted in this sample were about 90,000 distinct CDR3 sequences; about 96% of them appeared once. In total, the top ten clones hold 0.62% of the sample.

Sequenced: CD8+ T cells from PBMCs. Recombination connected TRBV7-8 to TRBJ2-1; 6 matching bases give a weak D call of TRBD2. The receptor was derived from a human donor with Susac syndrome. The sequenced DNA: TGTGCCAGCGGGGGGATCCATGAGCAGTTCTTC. This codes for CASGGIHEQFF.